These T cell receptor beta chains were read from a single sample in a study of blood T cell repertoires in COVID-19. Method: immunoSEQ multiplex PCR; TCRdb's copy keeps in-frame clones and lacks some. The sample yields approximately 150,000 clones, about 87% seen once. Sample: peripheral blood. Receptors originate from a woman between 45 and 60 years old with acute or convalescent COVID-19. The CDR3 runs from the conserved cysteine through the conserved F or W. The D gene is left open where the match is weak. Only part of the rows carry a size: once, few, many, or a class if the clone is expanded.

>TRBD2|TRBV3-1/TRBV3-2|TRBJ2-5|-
CASSLGLAGGQETQYF
TGTGCCAGCAGCCTAGGACTAGCGGGGGGACAAGAGACCCAGTACTTC
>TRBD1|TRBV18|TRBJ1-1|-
CASSRSGQGRVMNTEAFF
TGTGCCAGCTCACGGTCCGGACAGGGGCGGGTCATGAACACTGAAGCTTTCTTT
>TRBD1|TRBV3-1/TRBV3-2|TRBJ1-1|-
CASSQRDRGSVDTEAFF
TGTGCCAGCAGCCAGAGGGACAGGGGATCCGTTGACACTGAAGCTTTCTTT
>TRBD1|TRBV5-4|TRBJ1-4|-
CASSSPGQGTEKLFF
TGTGCCAGCAGTTCTCCGGGACAGGGGACCGAAAAACTGTTTTTT
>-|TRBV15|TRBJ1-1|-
CATSRDRAGLGTEAFF
TGTGCCACCAGCAGAGATCGGGCAGGGCTGGGCACTGAAGCTTTCTTT
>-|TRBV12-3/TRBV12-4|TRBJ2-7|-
CASSPFSYEQYF
TGTGCCAGCAGTCCTTTTAGCTACGAGCAGTACTTC
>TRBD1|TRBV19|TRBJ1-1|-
CASSMGQENTEAFF
TGTGCCAGTAGTATGGGACAGGAGAACACTGAAGCTTTCTTT
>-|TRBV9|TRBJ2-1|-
CASSVDRHEQFF
TGTGCCAGCAGCGTAGACAGGCATGAGCAGTTCTTC
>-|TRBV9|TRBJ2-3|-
CASSVMGTSTDTQYF
TGTGCCAGCAGCGTAATGGGGACTAGCACAGATACGCAGTATTTT
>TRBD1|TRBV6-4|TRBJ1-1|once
CASSEGQGRTEAFF
TGTGCCAGCAGTGAGGGACAGGGTCGAACTGAAGCTTTCTTT
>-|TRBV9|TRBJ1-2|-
CASSVEGSGKVGYTF
TGTGCCAGCAGCGTAGAGGGATCAGGGAAGGTCGGCTACACCTTC
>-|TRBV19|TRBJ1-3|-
CASSGGAFGGYTIYF
TGTGCCAGTAGTGGCGGAGCGTTTGGCGGGTACACCATATATTTT
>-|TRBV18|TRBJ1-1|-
CASSPPGQSLNTEAFF
TGTGCCAGCTCACCACCAGGACAGTCCCTGAACACTGAAGCTTTCTTT
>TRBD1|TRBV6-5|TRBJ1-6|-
CASSPGTVSSPLHF
TGTGCCAGCAGTCCCGGGACAGTTTCTTCACCCCTCCACTTT
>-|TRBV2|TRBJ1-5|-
CASSEGAPDQPQHF
TGTGCCAGCAGTGAGGGCGCTCCGGATCAGCCCCAGCATTTT
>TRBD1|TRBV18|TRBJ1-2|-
CASSPRTGNYGYTF
TGTGCCAGCTCACCCAGGACAGGGAACTATGGCTACACCTTC
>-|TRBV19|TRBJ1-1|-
CASRLTGGSWGTEAFF
TGTGCCAGTAGGCTCACGGGGGGATCTTGGGGCACTGAAGCTTTCTTT
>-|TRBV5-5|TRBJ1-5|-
CASSFSRVNQPQHF
TGTGCCAGCAGCTTTAGCAGGGTCAATCAGCCCCAGCATTTT
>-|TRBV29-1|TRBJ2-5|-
CSVVRGGETQYF
TGCAGCGTTGTGAGGGGAGGCGAGACCCAGTACTTC
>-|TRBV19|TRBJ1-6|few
CASSIGGQDSPLHF
TGTGCCAGTAGTATCGGAGGGCAGGATTCACCCCTCCACTTT
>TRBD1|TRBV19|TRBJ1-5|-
CASSTAGGQPQHF
TGTGCCAGTAGTACAGCAGGGGGCCAGCCCCAGCATTTT
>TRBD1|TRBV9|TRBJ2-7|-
CASSPGQDFYEQYF
TGTGCCAGCAGCCCGGGACAGGATTTTTACGAGCAGTACTTC
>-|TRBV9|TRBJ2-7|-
CASSLEAGGYEQYF
TGTGCCAGCAGCCTAGAGGCAGGGGGGTACGAGCAGTACTTC
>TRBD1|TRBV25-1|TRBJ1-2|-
CASSPRPGTGVGGYTF
TGTGCCAGCAGCCCGCGCCCCGGGACAGGGGTAGGGGGCTACACCTTC
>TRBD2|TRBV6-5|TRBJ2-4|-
CASSPSRAGENIQYF
TGTGCCAGCAGCCCCTCCAGGGCGGGGGAGAACATTCAGTACTTC
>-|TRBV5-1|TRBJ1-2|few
CASSPAGGSSINYGYTF
TGCGCCAGCAGCCCGGCCGGGGGGTCCTCGATTAACTATGGCTACACCTTC
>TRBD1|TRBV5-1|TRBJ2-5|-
CASSGQGELSETQYF
TGCGCCAGCAGCGGACAGGGGGAGTTGTCGGAGACCCAGTACTTC
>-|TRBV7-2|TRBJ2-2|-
CASSFEHTGELFF
TGTGCCAGCAGCTTTGAGCACACCGGGGAGCTGTTTTTT
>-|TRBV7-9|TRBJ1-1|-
CASSLPQLGENTEAFF
TGTGCCAGCAGCTTACCCCAACTCGGAGAGAACACTGAAGCTTTCTTT
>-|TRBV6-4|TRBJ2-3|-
CASSDSEEDTQYF
TGTGCCAGCAGTGACTCTGAGGAGGATACGCAGTATTTT
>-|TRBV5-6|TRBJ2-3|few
CASSFSVRSTDTQYF
TGTGCCAGCAGCTTTAGCGTTCGTAGCACAGATACGCAGTATTTT
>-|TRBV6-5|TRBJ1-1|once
CASSYAGPLEAFF
TGTGCCAGCAGTTATGCAGGGCCCCTAGAAGCTTTCTTT
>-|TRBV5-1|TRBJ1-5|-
CASSLASDQPQHF
TGCGCCAGCAGCTTGGCCAGCGATCAGCCCCAGCATTTT
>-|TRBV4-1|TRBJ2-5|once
CASRSAGAQETQYF
TGCGCCAGCAGAAGTGCAGGGGCCCAAGAGACCCAGTACTTC
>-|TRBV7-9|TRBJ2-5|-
CASSLRVAGRETQYF
TGTGCCAGCAGCTTAAGGGTGGCGGGGCGAGAGACCCAGTACTTC
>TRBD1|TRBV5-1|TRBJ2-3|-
CASSPQDRGDTQYF
TGCGCCAGCAGCCCTCAGGACAGGGGAGATACGCAGTATTTT
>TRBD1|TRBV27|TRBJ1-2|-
CATAFQGAEINYGYTF
TGTGCCACAGCTTTCCAGGGGGCGGAAATTAACTATGGCTACACCTTC
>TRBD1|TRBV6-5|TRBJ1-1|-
CASRQGATEAFF
TGTGCCAGCAGGCAGGGGGCCACTGAAGCTTTCTTT
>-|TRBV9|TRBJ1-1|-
CASSGIQGNTEAFF
TGTGCCAGCAGCGGGATACAGGGAAACACTGAAGCTTTCTTT
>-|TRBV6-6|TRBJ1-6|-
CASSYSSILTDSPLHF
TGTGCCAGCAGTTACTCGTCCATACTAACGGATTCACCCCTCCACTTT
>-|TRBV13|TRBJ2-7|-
CASSYSGTGREQYF
TGTGCCAGCAGCTATAGCGGGACAGGGCGCGAGCAGTACTTC
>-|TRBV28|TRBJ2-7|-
CASSSPTYEQYF
TGTGCCAGCAGTTCCCCCACCTACGAGCAGTACTTC
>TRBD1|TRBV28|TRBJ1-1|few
CASSPGTAGGTEAFF
TGTGCCAGCAGTCCCGGGACAGCAGGAGGGACTGAAGCTTTCTTT
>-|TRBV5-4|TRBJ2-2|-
CASSNFDTNTGELFF
TGTGCCAGCAGCAATTTCGACACTAACACCGGGGAGCTGTTTTTT
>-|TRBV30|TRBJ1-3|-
CALGVNGGNTIYF
TGTGCCTTGGGGGTAAACGGTGGAAACACCATATATTTT
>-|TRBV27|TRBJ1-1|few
CASSLAGDGEAFF
TGTGCCAGCAGTTTGGCGGGCGACGGTGAAGCTTTCTTT